Listed below are T cell receptor beta chains from one sample, sequenced in a study of blood T cell repertoires in COVID-19. Profiled with immunoSEQ multiplex PCR; TCRdb holds only in-frame clones, not every one. Of fewer than 200,000 clones in the sample, approximately 85% were seen once. Sequencing was done on a sample of peripheral blood. The receptors derive from a man aged 55 to 70 who had recovered from COVID-19. Both conserved end residues are part of each CDR3. A D gene is named only where the DNA matches it firmly. For some rows the clone size is stated as once, few or many, or as a class when expanded; others skip it.

size	V	J	D	CDR3	DNA
.	TRBV3-1/TRBV3-2	TRBJ1-4	.	CASSQDLTGKLFF	TGTGCCAGCAGCCAAGATCTTACAGGAAAACTGTTTTTT
.	TRBV19	TRBJ2-2	.	CASKAASNTGELFF	TGTGCCAGCAAGGCGGCTTCGAACACCGGGGAGCTGTTTTTT
.	TRBV6-5	TRBJ1-2	.	CASSYSMRQANGYTF	TGTGCCAGCAGTTACTCGATGCGACAGGCCAATGGCTACACCTTC
.	TRBV12-5	TRBJ1-2	.	CASGLGGANYGYTF	TGTGCTAGTGGTTTGGGGGGGGCTAACTATGGCTACACCTTC
.	TRBV10-1	TRBJ2-7	.	CASTQTRGRGSYEQYF	TGCGCCAGCACCCAGACCCGGGGCAGGGGTTCCTACGAGCAGTACTTC
.	TRBV4-2	TRBJ2-6	.	CASSQAIGSGANVLTF	TGTGCCAGCAGCCAAGCTATCGGCTCTGGGGCCAACGTCCTGACTTTC
.	TRBV3-1/TRBV3-2	TRBJ1-1	TRBD1	CASSPRRGGETEAFF	TGTGCCAGCAGCCCCCGAAGAGGGGGCGAGACTGAAGCTTTCTTT
.	TRBV11-2	TRBJ2-1	TRBD1	CASSLDLATGDNEQFF	TGTGCCAGCAGCTTAGATCTGGCGACAGGGGACAATGAGCAGTTCTTC
.	TRBV19	TRBJ2-7	TRBD1	CASSSYRGKYF	TGTGCCAGTAGTTCATACAGGGGGAAGTACTTC
few	TRBV27	TRBJ1-5	TRBD1	CASSLSTGDRNHQPQHF	TGTGCCAGCAGTTTGTCAACCGGGGACAGGAATCATCAGCCCCAGCATTTT
.	TRBV7-2	TRBJ2-4	.	CASSSTGVGENIQYF	TGTGCCAGCAGTTCAACGGGGGTTGGAGAGAACATTCAGTACTTC
.	TRBV5-1	TRBJ2-3	TRBD2	CASSIGTSGGSDTQYF	TGCGCCAGCAGCATTGGGACTAGCGGGGGCTCAGATACGCAGTATTTT
.	TRBV30	TRBJ1-1	.	CAWSVEVDTEAFF	TGTGCCTGGAGCGTAGAAGTAGACACTGAAGCTTTCTTT
.	TRBV19	TRBJ2-3	.	CASSAPGDLADTQYF	TGTGCCAGTAGCGCCCCAGGGGATTTGGCAGATACGCAGTATTTT
.	TRBV7-7	TRBJ2-7	TRBD2	CASSPPTSDEQYF	TGTGCTAGCAGCCCCCCGACTAGCGACGAGCAGTACTTC
once	TRBV7-6	TRBJ2-2	TRBD1	CASTQRGHLNTGELFF	TGTGCCAGCACCCAGAGGGGGCACCTGAACACCGGGGAGCTGTTTTTT
.	TRBV19	TRBJ1-1	.	CASSIASVRTEAFF	TGTGCCAGTAGTATAGCTTCCGTTAGGACAGAAGCTTTCTTT
.	TRBV27	TRBJ1-5	TRBD1	CASTSSGRGRNQPQHF	TGTGCCAGCACCTCAAGCGGCAGGGGGCGAAATCAGCCCCAGCATTTT
.	TRBV10-3	TRBJ1-2	.	CATEGGLYGYTF	TGTGCCACCGAGGGGGGGCTCTATGGCTACACCTTC
.	TRBV6-4	TRBJ1-2	TRBD1	CASSEATGTGPYGYTF	TGTGCCAGCAGTGAGGCCACCGGGACAGGGCCCTATGGCTACACCTTC
.	TRBV6-2/TRBV6-3	TRBJ1-2	.	CASTPLTGILGGYTF	TGTGCCAGCACCCCCCTTACAGGGATTTTAGGTGGCTACACCTTC
.	TRBV6-1	TRBJ2-7	TRBD2	CASSVVSGGSSSYEQYF	TGTGCCAGCAGTGTAGTAAGCGGGGGGTCCTCCTCCTACGAGCAGTACTTC
.	TRBV7-2	TRBJ2-5	TRBD2	CASSLEPSGGPGGTQYF	TGTGCCAGCAGCTTAGAACCTAGCGGGGGCCCGGGGGGGACCCAGTACTTC
.	TRBV19	TRBJ2-1	.	CASSLFGGGHYNEQFF	TGTGCCAGTAGTCTATTTGGCGGGGGCCACTACAATGAGCAGTTCTTC
.	TRBV7-2	TRBJ2-1	.	CASSFSGEQFF	TGTGCCAGCAGCTTCAGCGGTGAGCAGTTCTTC
.	TRBV29-1	TRBJ1-2	TRBD1	CSAGDREDGYTF	TGCAGCGCCGGGGACAGGGAAGATGGCTACACCTTC
.	TRBV19	TRBJ1-2	TRBD1	CASSLRGPRDYGYTF	TGTGCCAGTAGCCTCAGGGGGCCTCGGGACTATGGCTACACCTTC
.	TRBV11-2	TRBJ2-2	TRBD1	CASSRRGTGDTGELFF	TGTGCCAGCAGCCGACGCGGGACAGGGGACACCGGGGAGCTGTTTTTT